This entry lists 8 T cell receptor beta chains sequenced from one sample in a study of T cell responses to AZD1222 COVID-19 vaccine. The method was immunoSEQ multiplex PCR; TCRdb's version includes in-frame clones alone and lacks a portion of them. The table lists 150,000 to 200,000 clones, 91% of them singletons. Sequenced material: peripheral blood, taken 28 days after the second AZD1222 dose. The receptors derive from an adult who received the AZD1222 COVID-19 vaccine.

The CDR3 region has the DNA TGTGCCAGCAGTTACCCGGGACAGGGTATCAATGAAGCTTTCTTT. It yields the protein CASSYPGQGINEAFF. The V and J genes are TRBV6-6 and TRBJ1-1, with 9 bases identical to TRBD1. CDR3 length equals 15 residues. Losses at the gene ends were 2 bases for V and 7 bases for J; bases not matched to a gene: 8. Germline CDR1 MNHNY, CDR2 SVGAGI (reference sequence).

V gene TRBV9 combines with J gene TRBJ1-1, with TRBD1 matching over 7 bases. Germline V gives CDR1 SGDLS, CDR2 YYNGEE. The CDR3 has 16 amino acids. The V gene end was trimmed by 3 bases and the J gene end by 0 bases; junction bases not matched to a gene: 8. DNA for the CDR3: TGTGCCAGCAGCGACCGACAGGGTGGGATGAACACTGAAGCTTTCTTT. Its translation: CASSDRQGGMNTEAFF.

This clone was seen a single time. This sequence joins TRBV6-5 and TRBJ2-7; TRBD1 aligns across 7 bases. From germline, CDR1 is MNHEY and CDR2 SVGAGI. V lost 6 bases to trimming and J lost 4 bases; unmatched junction nucleotides: 9. This CDR3 comprises 14 residues. The CDR3 loop is CASSPDRIRYEQYF. CDR3 in DNA: TGTGCCAGCAGCCCGGACAGGATCAGATACGAGCAGTACTTC.

This chain uses TRBV7-3 with TRBJ2-1; D not resolved. This CDR3 contains 11 residues. Between the trimmed V and J ends, which lost 2 bases and 9 bases, there was a span of 5 bases. Germline V gene sequence: CDR1 SGHTA, CDR2 FQGTGA. DNA for the CDR3: TGTGCCAGCAGCTTAGACGGTGAGCAGTTCTTC. Protein: CASSLDGEQFF.

The chain links TRBV2 to TRBJ2-7; D is uncertain. V lost 8 bases, J lost 6 bases, and 20 bases lay in between. The V gene's germline CDR1 is SNHLY and CDR2 FYNNEI. There are 14 residues in the CDR3. CDR3 amino acids: CASLGADRFGEQYF. The CDR3 DNA reads TGTGCCAGCCTCGGTGCAGACCGCTTCGGCGAGCAGTACTTC.

This clone came up once. DNA of the CDR3: TGTGCCAGCAGCCAAGGCCCTACAGGGGCGCGAGCTTTCTTT. Its translation is CASSQGPTGARAFF. The chain joins TRBV3-1 (or the pseudogene TRBV3-2) to TRBJ1-1; 7 bases line up with TRBD1. The CDR3 covers 14 residues. Germline CDR1 is LGHDT and CDR2 is YNNKEL (reference sequence). Trimming at V came to 1 base and at J to 10 bases, leaving 9 bases not matched to a gene.

The J gene is TRBJ1-1, the V gene TRBV11-1, with a possible D match to TRBD1 (5 bases). This CDR3 has 15 amino acids. The V end lost 5 bases, the J end lost 1 base, and 14 bases lay between the germline ends. Per the germline V gene, CDR1 is SGHAT and CDR2 is FQDESV (reference sequence). The DNA for the CDR3 is TGTGCCAGCAGCCCTTTAGGGGCAGAGAACACTGAAGCTTTCTTT. Its translation: CASSPLGAENTEAFF.

The V gene is TRBV18, the J gene TRBJ2-3; D remains ambiguous. Germline V gene data show CDR1 as KGHSH and CDR2 as LQKENI. V dropped 6 bases and J dropped 0 bases, with 7 bases sitting between them. The CDR3 sequence is 13 residues long. This CDR3 reads CASSPESTDTQYF. CDR3 bases: TGTGCCAGCTCCCCCGAGAGCACAGATACGCAGTATTTT.